What follows are 16 T cell receptor beta chains derived from one specimen sequenced in a study of blood T cell repertoires in COVID-19. This table comes from immunoSEQ multiplex PCR, and its TCRdb copy is limited to in-frame clones, with some not included. The sample shows roughly 450,000 clones, roughly 87% of them seen only once. Sequencing was performed on PBMCs or T cells enriched from blood (not recorded which). The receptors come from a young man who had recovered from COVID-19.

The chain recombines TRBV20-1 with TRBJ2-2; TRBD2 agrees at 7 bases. The CDR3 extends over 15 amino acids. Germline CDR1 and CDR2: DFQATT and SNEGSKA (reference sequence). V trimming: 3 bases; J trimming: 1 base; junction bases outside the gene matches: 5. CDR3 in DNA: TGCAGTGCTAGTGCACTAGCGCAGAACACCGGGGAGCTGTTTTTT. It yields the protein CSASALAQNTGELFF.

The chain employs TRBV7-9 and TRBJ2-7; the D gene is possibly TRBD2 (5 bases). With 5 bases removed from V and 3 bases from J, the gap between germline ends came to 14 bases. This CDR3 is 14 amino acids long. Germline V gene sequence: CDR1 SEHNR, CDR2 FQNEAQ (reference sequence). CDR3: CASSPGGSLYEQYF. As DNA, the CDR3 is TGTGCCAGCAGCCCAGGAGGATCACTCTACGAGCAGTACTTC.

J is TRBJ1-2 and V is TRBV5-4; 8 bases match TRBD1. The V and J ends lost 4 bases and 2 bases, in that order; junction bases with no gene match: 10. Germline CDR1 reads SGHNT; CDR2 reads YYREEE (reference sequence). The length of the CDR3 is 16 residues. The CDR3: CASSPRAGGRNYGYTF. CDR3 nucleotide sequence: TGTGCCAGCAGCCCGAGGGCAGGGGGCCGAAACTATGGCTACACCTTC.

This chain joins TRBV5-1 and TRBJ2-2, with TRBD2 identical over 7 bases. The CDR3 totals 14 residues. Per germline, CDR1 SGHRS and CDR2 YFSETQ. J lost 9 bases, V lost 3 bases, and 8 bases had no gene match. The CDR3 region is CASSSWGGSRELFF. CDR3 coding DNA: TGCGCCAGCAGCTCCTGGGGCGGGAGTAGGGAGCTGTTTTTT.

The genes are TRBV9 and TRBJ1-4, with 9 bases that match TRBD1. CDR3 length: 15 amino acids. Germline V CDR1 and CDR2: SGDLS, YYNGEE. V was pared by 4 bases and J by 8 bases, with 9 bases of the junction left unmatched. The CDR3 bases are TGTGCCAGCAGCTCCTCCGGGACAGGGAGGGAAAAACTGTTTTTT. It yields the protein CASSSSGTGREKLFF.

CDR3 bases: TGTGCCAGTAATCACAGGGGGAAGTACAATGAGCAGTTCTTC. It yields the protein CASNHRGKYNEQFF. V gene TRBV19 combines with J gene TRBJ2-1, with 8 bases matching TRBD1. Germline V gene lookup returns CDR1 LNHDA and CDR2 SQIVND (reference sequence). J lost 4 bases, V lost 7 bases, and 6 bases had no gene match. The CDR3 length is 14 residues.

The chain's CDR3 is CASSEQANVHEQFF. CDR3 bases: TGTGCCAGCAGTGAACAAGCCAATGTACATGAGCAGTTCTTC. This chain connects TRBV6-1 to TRBJ2-1; no firm D call. Trimming took off 2 bases at V and 8 bases at J, with 13 bases between the two ends. The CDR3 contains 14 residues. Germline CDR1 reads MNHNS; CDR2 reads SASEGT.

The chain carries TRBV11-2 and TRBJ2-3; TRBD2 aligns across 15 bases. Germline CDR1 is SGHAT and CDR2 is FQNNGV. CDR3 length equals 16 residues. The trim removed 3 bases at V and 4 bases at J, leaving 2 bases unmatched. DNA of the CDR3: TGTGCCAGCAGCTTCGGACTAGCGGGAGGGCCAGATACGCAGTATTTT. Its translation is CASSFGLAGGPDTQYF.

This clone was recorded only once. The genes are TRBV27 and TRBJ1-2; 7 bases are a match to TRBD1. Germline values: CDR1 MNHEY, CDR2 SMNVEV (reference sequence). The ends lost 5 bases at V and 8 bases at J; junction bases unmatched: 8. This CDR3 has 13 residues. CDR3 sequence: CASSATGVGGYTF. The CDR3 coding sequence is TGTGCCAGCAGTGCAACAGGGGTTGGCGGCTACACCTTC.

This CDR3 is CASSQEPGDDNEQFF. CDR3 in DNA: TGTGCCAGCAGCCAAGAACCAGGGGACGACAATGAGCAGTTCTTC. This sequence joins TRBV3-1 (or the pseudogene TRBV3-2) and TRBJ2-1; tentative D call: TRBD1 (6 bases). This CDR3 is 15 amino acids long. V was trimmed by 0 bases and J by 5 bases, leaving 11 bases between them. Germline V gives CDR1 LGHDT, CDR2 YNNKEL (reference sequence).

This clone was seen a single time. Other DNA sequences in the sample encode the same CDR3. The chain carries TRBV5-1 and TRBJ2-7; maybe TRBD2 (5 bases). The germline CDR1 and CDR2 sequences are SGHRS and YFSETQ. The CDR3 consists of 15 residues. V was cut by 0 bases and J by 4 bases, with 14 bases left in between. CDR3 in DNA: TGCGCCAGCAGCTTGGGGGCGGGTGGCTCTTACGAGCAGTACTTC. Translated, it gives CASSLGAGGSYEQYF.

The rearrangement uses TRBV3-1 (or the pseudogene TRBV3-2) and TRBJ2-7; TRBD1 agrees at 7 bases. The CDR3 contains 14 residues. V was pared by 0 bases and J by 4 bases, with 3 bases of the junction left unmatched. CDR1 and CDR2 from the germline V gene are LGHDT and YNNKEL (reference sequence). In nucleotides, the CDR3 is TGTGCCAGCAGCCAAGACAACAGGGGTTACGAGCAGTACTTC. Its protein is CASSQDNRGYEQYF.

The V and J genes are TRBV15 and TRBJ2-7; 10 bases align to TRBD2. The CDR3 runs 16 residues. The germline CDR1 and CDR2 sequences are LNHNV and YYDKDF (reference sequence). V lost 2 bases and J lost 1; bases outside the gene matches: 5. CDR3: CATSRRTSGISYEQYF. The CDR3 region has the DNA TGTGCCACCAGCAGACGGACTAGCGGCATTTCCTACGAGCAGTACTTC. Filled out from reference TRBV15 and TRBJ2-7, the complete variable domain reads DAMVIQNPRYQVTQFGKPVTLSCSQTLNHNVMYWYQQKSSQAPKLLFHYYDKDFNNEADTPDNFQSRRPNTSFCFLDIRSPGLGDTAMYLCATSRRTSGISYEQYFGPGTRLTVT.

The V gene is TRBV27, the J gene TRBJ2-7, with D possibly matching TRBD1 (6 bases). V dropped 5 bases and J dropped 0 bases, with 17 bases sitting between them. Germline V gives CDR1 MNHEY, CDR2 SMNVEV (reference sequence). The CDR3 is 16 amino acids. CDR3 DNA sequence: TGTGCCAGCAGTCTATATGGACAGTCACCCTCCTACGAGCAGTACTTC. It encodes CASSLYGQSPSYEQYF.

The chain links TRBV28 to TRBJ2-3; 8 bases fit TRBD2. V was pared by 3 bases and J by 8 bases, with 19 bases of the junction left unmatched. Germline CDR1 reads MDHEN; CDR2 reads SYDVKM. CDR3 size: 18 residues. CDR3 in DNA: TGTGCCAGCAGTTTTGGCCCGACTAGCGCCACAAGCGGAGGTACGCAGTATTTT. Its translation: CASSFGPTSATSGGTQYF.

The chain employs TRBV5-1 and TRBJ1-1; a weak D match, TRBD1 (5 bases). Trimming took 5 bases from V and 2 from J, leaving 19 bases between them. This CDR3 has 16 amino acids. CDR1 SGHRS and CDR2 YFSETQ come from the germline V gene. CDR3 loop: CASSVGVRVGNTEAFF. CDR3 DNA sequence: TGCGCCAGCAGTGTTGGTGTCAGGGTGGGAAACACTGAAGCTTTCTTT.